The rows below give T cell receptor beta chains drawn from one sample of a study of blood T cell repertoires in COVID-19. Data came from immunoSEQ multiplex PCR; TCRdb stores just in-frame clones and leaves some out. The sample includes roughly 68,000 clones, over 75% of them seen just once. The specimen was peripheral blood. These receptors were collected from a man aged 40-50 years with COVID-19, enrolled during active disease. CDR3s include the opening cysteine and the closing phenylalanine or tryptophan. D genes are given only for firm matches. Where a row states a size, it is once, few, many or the class of an expanded clone; other rows omit it.

clone_size: NA; j_call: TRBJ2-2; v_call: TRBV4-2; d_call: TRBD2; cdr3_aa: CASSQEAGGPSGELFF; cdr3_nt: TGTGCCAGCAGCCAAGAAGCGGGGGGGCCTTCCGGGGAGCTGTTTTTT
clone_size: few; j_call: TRBJ1-2; v_call: TRBV5-1; d_call: NA; cdr3_aa: CASTWGGAGGYTF; cdr3_nt: TGCGCCAGCACCTGGGGGGGGGCTGGTGGCTACACCTTC
clone_size: NA; j_call: TRBJ1-2; v_call: TRBV5-1; d_call: TRBD1; cdr3_aa: CASSLTGQVRGYTF; cdr3_nt: TGCGCCAGCAGCTTGACGGGACAGGTTCGGGGCTACACCTTC
clone_size: NA; j_call: TRBJ2-5; v_call: TRBV27; d_call: NA; cdr3_aa: CASSLAAGRGAQYF; cdr3_nt: TGTGCCAGCAGTTTAGCAGCGGGCCGAGGGGCCCAGTACTTC
clone_size: NA; j_call: TRBJ2-3; v_call: TRBV11-2; d_call: TRBD1; cdr3_aa: CASSSGQAGDTQYF; cdr3_nt: TGTGCCAGCAGCTCCGGACAGGCGGGAGATACGCAGTATTTT
clone_size: NA; j_call: TRBJ2-7; v_call: TRBV7-6; d_call: TRBD1; cdr3_aa: CASSLAAGQGAHEQYF; cdr3_nt: TGTGCCAGCAGCTTAGCGGCGGGGCAGGGGGCTCACGAGCAGTACTTC
clone_size: NA; j_call: TRBJ2-3; v_call: TRBV5-5; d_call: NA; cdr3_aa: CASSSTGRKTDTQYF; cdr3_nt: TGTGCCAGCAGCTCAACAGGAAGGAAGACAGATACGCAGTATTTT
clone_size: NA; j_call: TRBJ2-2; v_call: TRBV6-5; d_call: NA; cdr3_aa: CASSTGNRAGELFF; cdr3_nt: TGTGCCAGCAGTACAGGGAATCGGGCCGGGGAGCTGTTTTTT
clone_size: few; j_call: TRBJ1-1; v_call: TRBV18; d_call: NA; cdr3_aa: CASYPGGTEAFF; cdr3_nt: TGTGCCAGCTACCCCGGCGGGACTGAAGCTTTCTTT
clone_size: NA; j_call: TRBJ2-1; v_call: TRBV11-2; d_call: TRBD2; cdr3_aa: CASSLAGGSYNEQFF; cdr3_nt: TGTGCCAGCAGCCTAGCGGGGGGGTCCTACAATGAGCAGTTCTTC
clone_size: NA; j_call: TRBJ2-7; v_call: TRBV11-2; d_call: NA; cdr3_aa: CASSFAGADEQYF; cdr3_nt: TGTGCCAGCAGCTTTGCAGGGGCCGACGAGCAGTACTTC
clone_size: NA; j_call: TRBJ1-1; v_call: TRBV5-1; d_call: TRBD1; cdr3_aa: CASSRGTENTEAFF; cdr3_nt: TGCGCCAGCAGCCGCGGGACAGAGAACACTGAAGCTTTCTTT
clone_size: NA; j_call: TRBJ1-6; v_call: TRBV6-1; d_call: TRBD1; cdr3_aa: CASSVTGDLWDSPLHF; cdr3_nt: TGTGCCAGCAGTGTAACAGGGGACCTTTGGGATTCACCCCTCCACTTT
clone_size: NA; j_call: TRBJ2-2; v_call: TRBV2; d_call: TRBD1; cdr3_aa: CASSGQGDTGELFF; cdr3_nt: TGTGCCAGCAGTGGACAGGGTGACACCGGGGAGCTGTTTTTT
clone_size: NA; j_call: TRBJ2-2; v_call: TRBV2; d_call: NA; cdr3_aa: CASTPAQGRTGELFF; cdr3_nt: TGTGCCAGCACCCCCGCCCAGGGCCGGACCGGGGAGCTGTTTTTT
clone_size: NA; j_call: TRBJ2-1; v_call: TRBV10-3; d_call: TRBD2; cdr3_aa: CAIRLAGDYNEQFF; cdr3_nt: TGTGCCATCAGACTAGCGGGGGACTACAATGAGCAGTTCTTC
clone_size: once; j_call: TRBJ1-5; v_call: TRBV29-1; d_call: NA; cdr3_aa: CSAWGGNQPQHF; cdr3_nt: TGCAGCGCCTGGGGGGGAAATCAGCCCCAGCATTTT
clone_size: NA; j_call: TRBJ1-2; v_call: TRBV5-4; d_call: NA; cdr3_aa: CASSQVSRAHGYTF; cdr3_nt: TGTGCCAGCAGCCAAGTCAGCAGGGCACATGGCTACACCTTC
clone_size: NA; j_call: TRBJ2-1; v_call: TRBV11-3; d_call: NA; cdr3_aa: CASSLGGMGKQFF; cdr3_nt: TGTGCCAGCAGCTTAGGAGGGATGGGAAAGCAGTTCTTC
clone_size: NA; j_call: TRBJ2-4; v_call: TRBV30; d_call: NA; cdr3_aa: CAWSLQGFRVKNIQYF; cdr3_nt: TGTGCCTGGAGTCTTCAGGGGTTTAGGGTCAAAAACATTCAGTACTTC
clone_size: NA; j_call: TRBJ1-2; v_call: TRBV12-3/TRBV12-4; d_call: TRBD1; cdr3_aa: CASRSGGGYTF; cdr3_nt: TGTGCCAGCAGGTCAGGGGGAGGCTACACCTTC
clone_size: few; j_call: TRBJ1-2; v_call: TRBV5-1; d_call: NA; cdr3_aa: CASSPSTVNYGYTF; cdr3_nt: TGCGCCAGCAGCCCGTCGACAGTAAACTATGGCTACACCTTC
clone_size: NA; j_call: TRBJ2-2; v_call: TRBV10-3; d_call: TRBD1; cdr3_aa: CAIRGQGLTGELFF; cdr3_nt: TGTGCCATCAGAGGACAGGGGTTGACCGGGGAGCTGTTTTTT
clone_size: NA; j_call: TRBJ1-5; v_call: TRBV23-1; d_call: NA; cdr3_aa: CASSLYDRTYSNQPQHF; cdr3_nt: TGCGCCAGCAGTCTCTACGACAGAACATATAGCAATCAGCCCCAGCATTTT
clone_size: NA; j_call: TRBJ2-7; v_call: TRBV5-1; d_call: NA; cdr3_aa: CASSHDTDPFEQYF; cdr3_nt: TGCGCCAGCAGCCACGACACCGACCCCTTTGAGCAGTACTTC
clone_size: NA; j_call: TRBJ2-7; v_call: TRBV6-5; d_call: TRBD2; cdr3_aa: CASSSPGGLSYEQYF; cdr3_nt: TGTGCCAGCAGCTCGCCGGGGGGTCTCTCCTACGAGCAGTACTTC
clone_size: NA; j_call: TRBJ1-5; v_call: TRBV6-6; d_call: NA; cdr3_aa: CASAAGAKNSNQPQHF; cdr3_nt: TGTGCCAGCGCGGCAGGGGCCAAAAATAGCAATCAGCCCCAGCATTTT
clone_size: NA; j_call: TRBJ2-7; v_call: TRBV7-9; d_call: TRBD1; cdr3_aa: CASSFQGADEQYF; cdr3_nt: TGTGCCAGCAGCTTTCAGGGGGCCGACGAGCAGTACTTC
clone_size: once; j_call: TRBJ2-1; v_call: TRBV10-2; d_call: TRBD1; cdr3_aa: CASSTGVNNEQFF; cdr3_nt: TGCGCCAGCAGTACAGGGGTGAACAATGAGCAGTTCTTC
clone_size: NA; j_call: TRBJ2-1; v_call: TRBV5-1; d_call: TRBD2; cdr3_aa: CASSSRTSGGPHEQFF; cdr3_nt: TGCGCCAGCAGCTCCCGGACTAGCGGGGGACCTCATGAGCAGTTCTTC
clone_size: NA; j_call: TRBJ2-3; v_call: TRBV4-2; d_call: TRBD2; cdr3_aa: CASSQASGGAPQYF; cdr3_nt: TGTGCCAGCAGCCAAGCTAGCGGGGGGGCCCCGCAGTATTTT
clone_size: NA; j_call: TRBJ1-1; v_call: TRBV10-3; d_call: TRBD1; cdr3_aa: CAISEQGGPEAFF; cdr3_nt: TGTGCCATCAGTGAGCAAGGGGGCCCTGAAGCTTTCTTT
clone_size: NA; j_call: TRBJ2-1; v_call: TRBV30; d_call: NA; cdr3_aa: CAWSVLDGHNEQFF; cdr3_nt: TGTGCCTGGAGTGTACTAGACGGACACAATGAGCAGTTCTTC
clone_size: few; j_call: TRBJ1-4; v_call: TRBV5-1; d_call: TRBD1; cdr3_aa: CASSSQGVPTNEKLFF; cdr3_nt: TGCGCCAGCAGCTCGCAGGGGGTTCCGACTAATGAAAAACTGTTTTTT
clone_size: NA; j_call: TRBJ1-1; v_call: TRBV21-1; d_call: NA; cdr3_aa: CASSKEGAFRGQGAVNTEAFF; cdr3_nt: TGTGCCAGCAGCAAAGAAGGCGCGTTTCGGGGACAGGGGGCCGTGAACACTGAAGCTTTCTTT
clone_size: NA; j_call: TRBJ1-4; v_call: TRBV18; d_call: NA; cdr3_aa: CASSPGAATNEKLFF; cdr3_nt: TGTGCCAGCTCACCAGGGGCCGCAACTAATGAAAAACTGTTTTTT
clone_size: NA; j_call: TRBJ2-5; v_call: TRBV3-1/TRBV3-2; d_call: NA; cdr3_aa: CASSQHMDRQETQYF; cdr3_nt: TGTGCCAGCAGCCAACACATGGACAGACAAGAGACCCAGTACTTC
clone_size: NA; j_call: TRBJ2-1; v_call: TRBV3-1/TRBV3-2; d_call: TRBD2; cdr3_aa: CASSQAAGTSGEQFF; cdr3_nt: TGTGCCAGCAGCCAGGCCGCCGGGACTAGCGGTGAGCAGTTCTTC
clone_size: NA; j_call: TRBJ1-1; v_call: TRBV30; d_call: NA; cdr3_aa: CAWTTQGRTEAFF; cdr3_nt: TGTGCCTGGACAACCCAGGGTCGAACTGAAGCTTTCTTT
clone_size: NA; j_call: TRBJ2-1; v_call: TRBV5-5; d_call: NA; cdr3_aa: CASSSISSYNEQFF; cdr3_nt: TGTGCCAGCAGCTCTATTAGCTCCTACAATGAGCAGTTCTTC
clone_size: NA; j_call: TRBJ1-4; v_call: TRBV19; d_call: NA; cdr3_aa: CASSMSTTNEKLFF; cdr3_nt: TGTGCCAGTAGTATGAGTACAACTAATGAAAAACTGTTTTTT
clone_size: NA; j_call: TRBJ2-3; v_call: TRBV5-4; d_call: NA; cdr3_aa: CASRSNGGLTDTQYF; cdr3_nt: TGTGCCAGCAGATCTAACGGGGGGCTCACAGATACGCAGTATTTT
clone_size: NA; j_call: TRBJ1-3; v_call: TRBV6-5; d_call: NA; cdr3_aa: CASTVTLGNTIYF; cdr3_nt: TGTGCCAGCACCGTTACTCTGGGAAACACCATATATTTT
clone_size: NA; j_call: TRBJ1-4; v_call: TRBV3-1/TRBV3-2; d_call: NA; cdr3_aa: CASSQEDPGYRENEKLFF; cdr3_nt: TGTGCCAGCAGCCAGGAAGACCCGGGATACAGGGAGAATGAAAAACTGTTTTTT
clone_size: NA; j_call: TRBJ1-1; v_call: TRBV6-5; d_call: TRBD1; cdr3_aa: CASRDRGHTEAFF; cdr3_nt: TGTGCCAGCCGAGACAGGGGGCACACTGAAGCTTTCTTT
clone_size: once; j_call: TRBJ1-1; v_call: TRBV11-3; d_call: NA; cdr3_aa: CASSRPGTEAFF; cdr3_nt: TGTGCCAGCAGCCGGCCGGGGACTGAAGCTTTCTTT
clone_size: NA; j_call: TRBJ2-7; v_call: TRBV6-5; d_call: TRBD1; cdr3_aa: CASTLTGAEQYF; cdr3_nt: TGTGCCAGCACCTTGACAGGGGCCGAGCAGTACTTC
clone_size: NA; j_call: TRBJ1-1; v_call: TRBV19; d_call: NA; cdr3_aa: CASSIATPVGSEAFF; cdr3_nt: TGTGCCAGTAGTATAGCAACTCCCGTTGGTTCGGAAGCTTTCTTT
clone_size: NA; j_call: TRBJ1-6; v_call: TRBV2; d_call: NA; cdr3_aa: CASSDPVNSPLHF; cdr3_nt: TGTGCCAGCAGTGACCCCGTAAATTCACCCCTCCACTTT
clone_size: NA; j_call: TRBJ1-2; v_call: TRBV21-1; d_call: NA; cdr3_aa: CASTRQNYGYTF; cdr3_nt: TGTGCCAGCACCCGACAGAACTATGGCTACACCTTC
clone_size: NA; j_call: TRBJ2-1; v_call: TRBV6-5; d_call: TRBD1; cdr3_aa: CASSTDRGTYNEQFF; cdr3_nt: TGTGCCAGCAGTACGGACAGGGGGACCTACAATGAGCAGTTCTTC
clone_size: once; j_call: TRBJ2-3; v_call: TRBV11-2; d_call: NA; cdr3_aa: CASSLVQGAWGADTQYF; cdr3_nt: TGTGCCAGCAGCTTGGTCCAGGGTGCGTGGGGCGCAGATACGCAGTATTTT
clone_size: few; j_call: TRBJ2-7; v_call: TRBV7-6; d_call: NA; cdr3_aa: CASSLQGWGVNEQYF; cdr3_nt: TGTGCCAGCAGCTTACAGGGGTGGGGAGTCAACGAGCAGTACTTC